The rows below give T cell receptor beta chains drawn from one sample of a study of regulatory T cells in long-lasting Graves disease. MiXCR was run by TCRdb on the multiplex PCR reads, yielding one entry per CDR3 protein. This table has around 500,000 distinct CDR3 sequences, around 13% appearing once. The data were also submitted as part of a second study, on T cells in Graves' hyperthyroidism and ophthalmopathy.

This specimen consisted of peripheral blood mononuclear cells (PBMCs), obtained at new diagnosis, from a patient treated with antithyroid drugs. These receptors all stem from a woman in her twenties or thirties with Graves disease. Each CDR3 is given with its conserved first and last residue. The order of the fields is CDR3 protein, J gene, V gene.

CDR3 protein: CASSSRGGGRTGELFF
J gene: TRBJ2-2
V gene: TRBV5-5

CDR3 protein: CASSYSIFVQDYGYTF
J gene: TRBJ1-2
V gene: TRBV6-8

CDR3 protein: CSARDQGANTGELFF
J gene: TRBJ2-2
V gene: TRBV20-1

CDR3 protein: CATPGFRDEQFF
J gene: TRBJ2-1
V gene: TRBV2

CDR3 protein: CATSDFSGGAEYYNEQFF
J gene: TRBJ2-1
V gene: TRBV24-1

CDR3 protein: CASMGGNYEQYF
J gene: TRBJ2-7
V gene: TRBV2

CDR3 protein: CASRFRDSYNSPLHF
J gene: TRBJ1-6
V gene: TRBV6-1

CDR3 protein: CASTKNRQGKGETQYF
J gene: TRBJ2-5
V gene: TRBV7-2

CDR3 protein: CASSPGGEQFF
J gene: TRBJ2-1
V gene: TRBV5-4

CDR3 protein: CASRVLQAMNTEAFF
J gene: TRBJ1-1
V gene: TRBV27

CDR3 protein: CASSSRVEQFF
J gene: TRBJ2-1
V gene: TRBV7-9

CDR3 protein: CASSYEGAKEAFF
J gene: TRBJ1-1
V gene: TRBV6-9

CDR3 protein: CASSPEGNNQPQHF
J gene: TRBJ1-5
V gene: TRBV7-9

CDR3 protein: CASSLGRVNEQFF
J gene: TRBJ2-1
V gene: TRBV28

CDR3 protein: CASGRAGRQETQYF
J gene: TRBJ2-5
V gene: TRBV7-8

CDR3 protein: CSASPQRRNEQFF
J gene: TRBJ2-1
V gene: TRBV20-1

CDR3 protein: CSAPFRQGRNEQFF
J gene: TRBJ2-1
V gene: TRBV20-1

CDR3 protein: CASSSDRGDREKLFF
J gene: TRBJ1-4
V gene: TRBV2

CDR3 protein: CASSEYTATGNTIYF
J gene: TRBJ1-3
V gene: TRBV2

CDR3 protein: CSARVPRTSGRASYEQYF
J gene: TRBJ2-7
V gene: TRBV20-1

CDR3 protein: CASSLKIVQATGNTIYF
J gene: TRBJ1-3
V gene: TRBV11-2

CDR3 protein: CASSLLLAGGTDTQYF
J gene: TRBJ2-3
V gene: TRBV27

CDR3 protein: CASSLQGVGYEQYF
J gene: TRBJ2-7
V gene: TRBV13

CDR3 protein: CASSDGTGGPYYGYTF
J gene: TRBJ1-2
V gene: TRBV10-1

CDR3 protein: CASSQLAGASGANVLTF
J gene: TRBJ2-6
V gene: TRBV6-1

CDR3 protein: CASSEFSPSAASTDTQYF
J gene: TRBJ2-3
V gene: TRBV6-2/TRBV6-3

CDR3 protein: CSAGLGGGETQYF
J gene: TRBJ2-5
V gene: TRBV20-1

CDR3 protein: CASSSSSGRSDEQFF
J gene: TRBJ2-1
V gene: TRBV18

CDR3 protein: CATSDSGLAGVYEQFF
J gene: TRBJ2-1
V gene: TRBV24-1

CDR3 protein: CASSPLGLAGREQYF
J gene: TRBJ2-7
V gene: TRBV19

CDR3 protein: CASSLATGAEAFF
J gene: TRBJ1-1
V gene: TRBV7-6

CDR3 protein: CASSISSSGELFF
J gene: TRBJ2-2
V gene: TRBV19